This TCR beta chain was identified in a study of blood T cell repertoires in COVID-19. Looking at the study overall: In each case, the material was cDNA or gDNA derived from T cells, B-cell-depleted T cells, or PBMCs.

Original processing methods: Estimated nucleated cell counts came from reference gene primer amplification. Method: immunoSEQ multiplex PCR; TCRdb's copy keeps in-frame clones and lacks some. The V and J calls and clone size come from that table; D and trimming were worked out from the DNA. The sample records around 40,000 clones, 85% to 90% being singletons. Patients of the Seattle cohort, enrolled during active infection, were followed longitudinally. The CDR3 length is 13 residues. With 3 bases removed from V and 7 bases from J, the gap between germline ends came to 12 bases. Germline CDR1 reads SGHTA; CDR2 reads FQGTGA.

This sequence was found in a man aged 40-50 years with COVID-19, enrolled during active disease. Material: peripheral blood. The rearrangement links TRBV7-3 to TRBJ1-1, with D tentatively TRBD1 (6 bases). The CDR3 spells CASSLDPDSEAFF. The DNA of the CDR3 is TGTGCCAGCAGCTTGGACCCGGACAGTGAAGCTTTCTTT.